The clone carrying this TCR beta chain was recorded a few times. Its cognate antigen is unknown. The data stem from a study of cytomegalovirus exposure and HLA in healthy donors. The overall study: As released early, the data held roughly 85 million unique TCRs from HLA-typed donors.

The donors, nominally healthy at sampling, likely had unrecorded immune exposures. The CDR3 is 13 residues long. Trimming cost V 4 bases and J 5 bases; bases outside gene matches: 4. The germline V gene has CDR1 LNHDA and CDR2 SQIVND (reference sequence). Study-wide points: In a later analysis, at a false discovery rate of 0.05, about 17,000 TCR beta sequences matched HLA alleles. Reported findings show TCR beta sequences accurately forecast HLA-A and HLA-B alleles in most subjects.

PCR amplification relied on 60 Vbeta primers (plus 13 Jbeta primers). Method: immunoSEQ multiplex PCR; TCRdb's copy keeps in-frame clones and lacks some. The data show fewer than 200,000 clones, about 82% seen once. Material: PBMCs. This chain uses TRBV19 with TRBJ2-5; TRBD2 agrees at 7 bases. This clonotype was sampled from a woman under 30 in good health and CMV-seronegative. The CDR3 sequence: CASSTGRGETQYF. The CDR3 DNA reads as TGTGCCAGTAGTACAGGGCGGGGGGAGACCCAGTACTTC.